The rows below give T cell receptor beta chains drawn from one sample of a study of cytomegalovirus exposure and HLA in healthy donors. Clones were read by immunoSEQ multiplex PCR, and TCRdb kept only the in-frame ones, dropping some. The repertoire has roughly 110,000 clones, about 87% of them found once; the top ten carry about 1.8%. Source material: PBMCs. These receptors were obtained from a woman between 18 and 30 years old in good health and CMV-seropositive. Each CDR3 is given with its conserved first and last residue. The D gene is left open where the match is weak. Size tells how often a clone was seen (once, few, many) or the class of an expanded clone, and some rows leave it out.

TRBJ2-7 - 15 TRBD1 TRBV4-1 CASSQVDRGPYEQYF TGCGCCAGCAGCCAGGTGGACAGGGGGCCCTACGAGCAGTACTTC
TRBJ1-2 - 14 - TRBV4-3 CASSQEQGRGGVTF TGCGCCAGCAGCCAAGAGCAGGGTCGAGGTGGAGTCACCTTC
TRBJ2-7 - 15 - TRBV6-5 CASSPLRDSKYEQYF TGTGCCAGCAGTCCCCTAAGGGACTCGAAGTACGAGCAGTACTTC
TRBJ2-7 - 13 - TRBV21-1 CASTPGQSSEQYF TGTGCCAGCACTCCGGGACAGAGCTCCGAGCAGTACTTC
TRBJ1-3 - 16 - TRBV14 CASSPHPTGVGNTIYF TGTGCCAGCAGCCCCCACCCGACAGGCGTTGGAAACACCATATATTTT
TRBJ1-6 - 12 - TRBV2 CATGYENSPLHF TGTGCCACCGGGTACGAGAATTCACCCCTCCACTTT
TRBJ1-6 - 16 - TRBV27 CASSSNLGIPNSPLHF TGTGCCAGCAGTTCGAACCTCGGGATTCCCAATTCACCCCTCCACTTT
TRBJ1-5 - 13 - TRBV6-5 CASTAGHNQPQHF TGTGCCAGCACCGCGGGCCATAACCAGCCCCAGCATTTT
TRBJ2-5 - 16 TRBD2 TRBV5-1 CASSPGTSGFQETQYF TGCGCCAGCAGCCCCGGGACTAGCGGCTTTCAAGAGACCCAGTACTTC
TRBJ1-3 - 15 - TRBV2 CASSEWAGSGNTIYF TGTGCCAGCAGTGAATGGGCGGGGTCTGGAAACACCATATATTTT
TRBJ2-7 - 15 TRBD1 TRBV6-1 CALHFRDRGSNEQYF TGTGCCCTCCATTTTCGAGACAGGGGCTCAAACGAGCAGTACTTC
TRBJ1-2 - 14 TRBD1 TRBV27 CASSRGPGQGAYTF TGTGCCAGCAGCCGAGGACCGGGACAGGGGGCCTACACCTTC
TRBJ2-3 - 14 TRBD1 TRBV19 CASAVGQGTDTQYF TGTGCCAGTGCCGTGGGACAGGGCACAGATACGCAGTATTTT
TRBJ1-2 - 12 - TRBV27 CASSLQGYGYTF TGTGCCAGCAGTTTACAGGGTTACGGCTACACCTTC
TRBJ1-5 - 13 - TRBV27 CASSSLDTASQHF TGTGCCAGCAGTTCCCTCGACACCGCATCCCAGCATTTT
TRBJ1-2 - 16 - TRBV5-4 CASSFPDRQEEYGYTF TGTGCCAGCAGCTTTCCCGACCGACAGGAAGAGTATGGCTACACCTTC
TRBJ2-7 - 15 - TRBV19 CASSIGNRVAHEQYF TGTGCCAGTAGTATTGGTAACAGGGTAGCCCACGAGCAGTACTTC
TRBJ1-1 - 14 - TRBV5-1 CASSSRTSNTEAFF TGCGCCAGCAGCTCGAGGACAAGTAACACTGAAGCTTTCTTT
TRBJ2-1 - 14 - TRBV27 CASSFRGSYNEQFF TGTGCCAGCAGCTTCCGGGGTTCCTACAATGAGCAGTTCTTC
TRBJ2-2 - 16 TRBD2 TRBV5-4 CASSLGLAGLTGELFF TGTGCCAGCAGCTTGGGACTAGCGGGCCTCACCGGGGAGCTGTTTTTT
TRBJ1-1 - 14 TRBD1 TRBV6-5 CASSSGQGLTEAFF TGTGCCAGCAGTTCGGGACAGGGGCTGACTGAAGCTTTCTTT
TRBJ2-1 - 16 - TRBV5-4 CASRWEIGVQGNEQFF TGTGCCAGCAGGTGGGAGATCGGGGTACAGGGCAATGAGCAGTTCTTC
TRBJ1-2 - 18 TRBD1 TRBV27 CASSPTLGQGVAYYGYTF TGTGCCAGCAGCCCGACGCTGGGACAGGGAGTTGCATACTATGGCTACACCTTC
TRBJ2-1 - 16 TRBD2 TRBV29-1 CSVGGTRERGYNEQFF TGCAGCGTCGGGGGGACGCGAGAAAGGGGCTACAATGAGCAGTTCTTC
TRBJ1-1 - 14 - TRBV11-2 CASSLGAGSTEAFF TGTGCCAGCAGCTTAGGGGCCGGGAGCACTGAAGCTTTCTTT
TRBJ1-1 - 13 - TRBV10-3 CAISEELNTEAFF TGTGCCATCAGTGAGGAGTTGAACACTGAAGCTTTCTTT
TRBJ2-1 - 12 - TRBV7-9 CASSTNYNEQFF TGTGCCAGCAGCACTAACTACAATGAGCAGTTCTTC
TRBJ2-7 - 15 TRBD2 TRBV28 CASLRASGGASEQYF TGTGCCAGCCTCAGGGCTAGCGGGGGGGCCAGCGAGCAGTACTTC
TRBJ1-6 few 17 - TRBV4-1 CASSQDPTPGANSPLHF TGCGCCAGCAGCCAAGACCCAACTCCAGGGGCGAATTCACCCCTCCACTTT
TRBJ2-5 - 15 - TRBV29-1 CSVHVLQGVLETQYF TGCAGCGTCCACGTGTTACAGGGAGTGCTTGAGACCCAGTACTTC
TRBJ2-2 - 18 - TRBV7-9 CASSPPRAEPRGTGELFF TGTGCCAGCAGCCCTCCTAGAGCTGAGCCTAGAGGCACCGGGGAGCTGTTTTTT
TRBJ2-1 - 13 - TRBV7-8 CASSLNRNNEQFF TGTGCCAGCAGCTTAAACAGGAACAATGAGCAGTTCTTC
TRBJ2-5 - 13 TRBD2 TRBV7-2 CASSSRGVETQYF TGTGCCAGCAGCTCGCGGGGGGTGGAGACCCAGTACTTC
TRBJ1-6 - 14 - TRBV6-1 CASSESLRRSPLHF TGTGCCAGCAGTGAGTCGTTACGGAGATCACCCCTCCACTTT
TRBJ1-5 - 14 TRBD1 TRBV5-5 CASSWTGGNQPQHF TGTGCCAGCAGCTGGACAGGGGGCAATCAGCCCCAGCATTTT
TRBJ1-1 - 15 - TRBV9 CASSPRETLNTEAFF TGTGCCAGCAGCCCTAGGGAGACCCTGAACACTGAAGCTTTCTTT
TRBJ2-5 - 11 - TRBV29-1 CSVGFGETQYF TGCAGCGTTGGTTTCGGGGAGACCCAGTACTTC